This T cell receptor (beta chain) was found in a study of shared clonotypes between healthy human individuals. Across the study: Per donor, three plates held CD4 naive cells, three held CD4 memory, two held CD8 naive and one held CD8 memory. Study conclusions and caveats: In this cohort, only blood was sampled, and tissue repertoires likely differ.

Original analysis: Junction-only immunoSEQ sequences carried no quality scores, so filtering differed. This table comes from immunoSEQ multiplex PCR, and its TCRdb copy is limited to in-frame clones, with some not included. V, J and clone size were drawn from that table, and D and trimming were deduced from the DNA. The sample carries about a million clones, roughly 80% recorded once. A remark on this clone: Its cognate antigen is unknown.

The study separated CD4+ cells into CD45RA+ naive and CD45RA-negative memory subsets. The ends were cut back, 6 bases at V and 5 bases at J, with 14 bases in the middle. This CDR3 has 14 amino acids. Per germline, CDR1 GTSNPN and CDR2 SVGIG (reference sequence). The chain carries TRBV30 and TRBJ1-6; a weak D match, TRBD1 (6 bases). The sequence was obtained from a man between 18 and 35 years old in good health. Some clones in this sample may be carry-over from other donors' samples. Specimen: memory CD4+ T cells from PBMCs. Subset of the sample: CD45RA-negative fraction. In nucleotides, the CDR3 is TGTGCCTGCCCCACACGGGACAATAATTCACCCCTCCACTTT. Encoded protein: CACPTRDNNSPLHF.